These T cell receptor beta chains were read from a single sample in a study of blood T cell repertoires in COVID-19. Clones were read by immunoSEQ multiplex PCR, and TCRdb kept only the in-frame ones, dropping some. The table records under 300,000 clones, 70% to 85% of them present only once. The source material was peripheral blood. The receptors derive from a woman of 80 years or more with acute or convalescent COVID-19. CDR3s include the opening cysteine and the closing phenylalanine or tryptophan. Fields, in order: clone size, V gene, J gene, D gene, CDR3 DNA, CDR3 protein. The D gene is left open where the match is weak. For some rows the clone size is stated as once, few or many, or as a class when expanded; others skip it.

-	TRBV18	TRBJ1-2	-	TGTGCCAGCTCACCATCTGAGGGGGTAAACTATGGCTACACCTTC	CASSPSEGVNYGYTF
-	TRBV28	TRBJ1-1	-	TGTGCCAGCAGTTTATCGGGAATTGAAGCTTTCTTT	CASSLSGIEAFF
-	TRBV5-1	TRBJ2-3	TRBD2	TGCGCCAGCAGCTTTGGGAGGGCCGGGCGAACCACAGATACGCAGTATTTT	CASSFGRAGRTTDTQYF
-	TRBV18	TRBJ1-6	TRBD1	TGTGCCAGCTCACCACGGGTCAGGGGGCAGGATTCACCCCTCCACTTT	CASSPRVRGQDSPLHF
-	TRBV2	TRBJ1-6	TRBD1	TGTGCCAGCAAAACTCAGGGGGTGGACAATTCACCCCTCCACTTT	CASKTQGVDNSPLHF
-	TRBV19	TRBJ2-5	TRBD2	TGTGCCAGTAGCATAGCGGGAGGCGGGCGTCAAGAGACCCAGTACTTC	CASSIAGGGRQETQYF
few	TRBV10-1	TRBJ2-5	TRBD1	TGCGCCAGCAGTGAGATTAGGGGACAGCAGGCAGAGACCCAGTACTTC	CASSEIRGQQAETQYF
-	TRBV20-1	TRBJ2-7	-	TGCAGTGCTAGTAAGGGCCAGGTAGGGGGCGAGCAGTACTTC	CSASKGQVGGEQYF
few	TRBV5-1	TRBJ2-7	TRBD1	TGCGCCAGCAGCCCCTGGACAGGGGACTACGAGCAGTACTTC	CASSPWTGDYEQYF
-	TRBV21-1	TRBJ2-7	-	TGTGCCAGCAGCAACCGGGGGACAGGTCCCTACGAGCAGTACTTC	CASSNRGTGPYEQYF
once	TRBV3-1/TRBV3-2	TRBJ2-5	TRBD2	TGTGCCAGCAGCCAGTGGGGCGGGGGGGAAGAGACCCAGTACTTC	CASSQWGGGEETQYF
-	TRBV19	TRBJ1-1	TRBD1	TGTGCCAGTAGTATAGGTCCCGGGACAGGGGTGAACACTGAAGCTTTCTTT	CASSIGPGTGVNTEAFF
-	TRBV11-2	TRBJ1-1	-	TGTGCCAGCAGCTTAGTCGGGGTGAACACTGAAGCTTTCTTT	CASSLVGVNTEAFF
-	TRBV5-1	TRBJ2-7	TRBD2	TGCGCCAGCAGCCGCCAATCTCTAGCGGGAGGGCAGTACTTC	CASSRQSLAGGQYF
few	TRBV11-2	TRBJ1-2	TRBD1	TGTGCCAGCAACCTGGACAGGGGCTATGGCTACACCTTC	CASNLDRGYGYTF
few	TRBV9	TRBJ2-1	TRBD2	TGTGCCAGCAGCAACGGACTAGCGGTGTACAATGAGCAGTTCTTC	CASSNGLAVYNEQFF
-	TRBV30	TRBJ1-4	-	TGTGCCCCCGGTCCGCCGAGAGAAAAACTGTTTTTT	CAPGPPREKLFF
-	TRBV2	TRBJ2-7	TRBD1	TGTGCCAGCTTTAGAGGGACAGAGTTGCGCGAGCAGTACTTC	CASFRGTELREQYF
-	TRBV5-5	TRBJ2-7	TRBD2	TGCGCCACCAGCCTAACCAGGGGCGGGGGGTACGAGCAGTACTTC	CATSLTRGGGYEQYF
-	TRBV5-4	TRBJ2-5	TRBD2	TGTGCCAGCAGCTTGGATCTAGCGGGAGCTCGAGAGACCCAGTACTTC	CASSLDLAGARETQYF
few	TRBV5-1	TRBJ2-7	-	TGCGCCAGCAGCTTGGAAGGGACTTTATACGAGCAGTACTTC	CASSLEGTLYEQYF
-	TRBV25-1	TRBJ1-1	-	TGTGCCAGCAGTGAATCGTCAGGGCGTAGAAGTGAAGCTTTCTTT	CASSESSGRRSEAFF
-	TRBV5-1	TRBJ2-5	TRBD2	TGCGCCAGTGCGGCTGGCGGGGGGCCTCAAGAGACCCAGTACTTC	CASAAGGGPQETQYF
-	TRBV12-5	TRBJ1-5	TRBD1	TGTGCTAGTGGTTTTACAGGGGCCACTCATTTT	CASGFTGATHF
few	TRBV14	TRBJ1-1	-	TGTGCCAGCAGCCAAGATCGTGGGGGCAGCGTAGCTTTCTTT	CASSQDRGGSVAFF
-	TRBV24-1	TRBJ1-6	-	TGTGCCACCAGCCGACAGAATAATTCACCCCTCCACTTT	CATSRQNNSPLHF
-	TRBV1	TRBJ2-5	-	TGCACCAGCAGCCAAGGTACAGGGATGAAATCGGAGACCCAGTACTTC	CTSSQGTGMKSETQYF
-	TRBV9	TRBJ2-7	-	TGTGCCAGCAGCACGGGACGGAAGGGAGGCTACGAGCAGTACTTC	CASSTGRKGGYEQYF
-	TRBV29-1	TRBJ2-1	-	TGCAGCGTTGGGGGGCTCAATGAGCAGTTCTTC	CSVGGLNEQFF